A selection of T cell receptor beta chains follows, all from one sample in a study of shared clonotypes between healthy human individuals. Produced via immunoSEQ multiplex PCR; TCRdb's table is partial and in-frame only. The data show some 2,500,000 clones, 93% seen once. The material sequenced was naive CD4+ T cells from PBMCs. Receptor source: a man between 18 and 35 years old in good health. Some clones in this sample may be carry-over from other donors' samples. Both conserved end residues are part of each CDR3. A D gene is named only where the DNA matches it firmly. Some rows mark clone size as missing; the rest say once, few, many or name a class of expanded clone.

CDR3nt: TGTGCCAGCAGTACACCGGGACAGGGGATGAACACTGAAGCTTTCTTT; CDR3aa: CASSTPGQGMNTEAFF; v_gene: TRBV28; j_gene: TRBJ1-1; d_gene: TRBD1; abundance: once
CDR3nt: TGTGCCAGCAGCTTAAGGGAGACCCAGTACTTC; CDR3aa: CASSLRETQYF; v_gene: TRBV5-4; j_gene: TRBJ2-5; d_gene: NA; abundance: NA
CDR3nt: TGCGCCAGCAGCCCCCCCGGCGGGGCGAACACCGGGGAGCTGTTTTTT; CDR3aa: CASSPPGGANTGELFF; v_gene: TRBV5-1; j_gene: TRBJ2-2; d_gene: NA; abundance: NA
CDR3nt: TGTGCCAGCTCACCACAAGATGGCTACACCTTC; CDR3aa: CASSPQDGYTF; v_gene: TRBV18; j_gene: TRBJ1-2; d_gene: NA; abundance: NA
CDR3nt: TGTGCCAGCACCCGGGACACCAACTCTGGAAACACCATATATTTT; CDR3aa: CASTRDTNSGNTIYF; v_gene: TRBV28; j_gene: TRBJ1-3; d_gene: NA; abundance: NA
CDR3nt: TGTGCCAGCAGCCTACCGGGACTGGTCTACAATGAGCAGTTCTTC; CDR3aa: CASSLPGLVYNEQFF; v_gene: TRBV14; j_gene: TRBJ2-1; d_gene: NA; abundance: NA
CDR3nt: TGCGCCAGCAGCAGGGAGCGGGGAGGGGGCCAAGAGACCCAGTACTTC; CDR3aa: CASSRERGGGQETQYF; v_gene: TRBV5-1; j_gene: TRBJ2-5; d_gene: NA; abundance: NA
CDR3nt: TGTGCCAGCAGCGTAGGACAGAAACCCTACGAGCAGTACTTC; CDR3aa: CASSVGQKPYEQYF; v_gene: TRBV9; j_gene: TRBJ2-7; d_gene: NA; abundance: NA
CDR3nt: TGTGCCAGCAGCGTAGAAGGGGACAAACTCTCTGGCTACACCTTC; CDR3aa: CASSVEGDKLSGYTF; v_gene: TRBV9; j_gene: TRBJ1-2; d_gene: NA; abundance: NA
CDR3nt: TGCGCCAGCAGCTTGGTAGGGGAACCATCCTTTGGCTACACCTTC; CDR3aa: CASSLVGEPSFGYTF; v_gene: TRBV5-1; j_gene: TRBJ1-2; d_gene: NA; abundance: NA
CDR3nt: TGTGCCAGCAGTTTTTTCGGGACAGGGAGTTGGGAGCAGTACTTC; CDR3aa: CASSFFGTGSWEQYF; v_gene: TRBV28; j_gene: TRBJ2-7; d_gene: TRBD1; abundance: NA
CDR3nt: TGCGCCAGCAGCTTTTCTATGGGCACAGATACGCAGTATTTT; CDR3aa: CASSFSMGTDTQYF; v_gene: TRBV5-1; j_gene: TRBJ2-3; d_gene: NA; abundance: NA
CDR3nt: TGTGCCAGCAGCTCTCAACTGGGGACAGGGTGGGAAAAACTGTTTTTT; CDR3aa: CASSSQLGTGWEKLFF; v_gene: TRBV28; j_gene: TRBJ1-4; d_gene: TRBD1; abundance: NA
CDR3nt: TGTGCCAGCAGCAACCCCGGACAGGGGAGGACAGATACGCAGTATTTT; CDR3aa: CASSNPGQGRTDTQYF; v_gene: TRBV7-8; j_gene: TRBJ2-3; d_gene: TRBD1; abundance: NA
CDR3nt: TGCGCCAGCAGCCTACGGGGACACAGAGAGGGCCGAGATACGCAGTATTTT; CDR3aa: CASSLRGHREGRDTQYF; v_gene: TRBV4-1; j_gene: TRBJ2-3; d_gene: NA; abundance: NA
CDR3nt: TGTGCCAGCTCACCTAGCAGGGACGCTACTGGAAACACCATATATTTT; CDR3aa: CASSPSRDATGNTIYF; v_gene: TRBV18; j_gene: TRBJ1-3; d_gene: NA; abundance: NA
CDR3nt: TGTGCCAGCAGCTTTGGGAACACCTACGAGCAGTACTTC; CDR3aa: CASSFGNTYEQYF; v_gene: TRBV5-4; j_gene: TRBJ2-7; d_gene: NA; abundance: NA
CDR3nt: TGTGCCAGCACAACGGTGATAGGAGGGCCAAGGTACTTC; CDR3aa: CASTTVIGGPRYF; v_gene: TRBV27; j_gene: TRBJ2-7; d_gene: NA; abundance: NA
CDR3nt: TGTGCCTGGGCCCTCGGGGGGAGTAGCTACAATGAGCAGTTCTTC; CDR3aa: CAWALGGSSYNEQFF; v_gene: TRBV30; j_gene: TRBJ2-1; d_gene: TRBD2; abundance: NA
CDR3nt: TGTGCCAGCAGCCCCCCTCCCTCTGGAAACACCATATATTTT; CDR3aa: CASSPPPSGNTIYF; v_gene: TRBV28; j_gene: TRBJ1-3; d_gene: NA; abundance: NA
CDR3nt: TGTGCCAGCAGCCCAGGTGGAGCCGACAGGACCGGGGAGCTGTTTTTT; CDR3aa: CASSPGGADRTGELFF; v_gene: TRBV11-3; j_gene: TRBJ2-2; d_gene: NA; abundance: NA
CDR3nt: TGTGCCGGCCCCGGGACCAAGTCTGGAAACACCATATATTTT; CDR3aa: CAGPGTKSGNTIYF; v_gene: TRBV6-4; j_gene: TRBJ1-3; d_gene: NA; abundance: NA
CDR3nt: TGTGCCAGCAGTAAGGGACAGACCTCCTACGAGCAGTACTTC; CDR3aa: CASSKGQTSYEQYF; v_gene: TRBV14; j_gene: TRBJ2-7; d_gene: TRBD1; abundance: NA
CDR3nt: TGTGCCAGCAGCTCTCGGCCTAATCAGCCCCAGCATTTT; CDR3aa: CASSSRPNQPQHF; v_gene: TRBV11-2; j_gene: TRBJ1-5; d_gene: NA; abundance: NA
CDR3nt: TGTGCCAGCAGCCCGGGGTTCCAACTGTTTTTT; CDR3aa: CASSPGFQLFF; v_gene: TRBV7-9; j_gene: TRBJ1-4; d_gene: NA; abundance: NA
CDR3nt: TGCGCCAGCAGGATTAGCGGGATCTCCTACAATGAGCAGTTCTTC; CDR3aa: CASRISGISYNEQFF; v_gene: TRBV5-1; j_gene: TRBJ2-1; d_gene: TRBD2; abundance: NA
CDR3nt: TGTGCCAGCTCACAATCAAAGGGGAATGAGCAGTTCTTC; CDR3aa: CASSQSKGNEQFF; v_gene: TRBV18; j_gene: TRBJ2-1; d_gene: NA; abundance: NA
CDR3nt: TGTGCCAGCAGCTTAGGAGACAGGGGGTACCAAGAGACCCAGTACTTC; CDR3aa: CASSLGDRGYQETQYF; v_gene: TRBV11-2; j_gene: TRBJ2-5; d_gene: TRBD1; abundance: NA
CDR3nt: TGCGCCAGCAGCCAAGGGGCGGGAGGGCCCGCAGATACGCAGTATTTT; CDR3aa: CASSQGAGGPADTQYF; v_gene: TRBV4-3; j_gene: TRBJ2-3; d_gene: TRBD2; abundance: NA
CDR3nt: TGCGCCAGCAGCTTGTCCGGGGGCGTAGGAGAGACCCAGTACTTC; CDR3aa: CASSLSGGVGETQYF; v_gene: TRBV5-1; j_gene: TRBJ2-5; d_gene: NA; abundance: NA
CDR3nt: TGTGCCAGCTCACCAGCCCTCCAAGAGACCCAGTACTTC; CDR3aa: CASSPALQETQYF; v_gene: TRBV18; j_gene: TRBJ2-5; d_gene: NA; abundance: NA
CDR3nt: TGTGCCAGCAGCGGTCCCGGAGGGACTAACTATGGCTACACCTTC; CDR3aa: CASSGPGGTNYGYTF; v_gene: TRBV21-1; j_gene: TRBJ1-2; d_gene: NA; abundance: once
CDR3nt: TGTGCCTGGGGGGGTGCTGGCTACACCTTC; CDR3aa: CAWGGAGYTF; v_gene: TRBV30; j_gene: TRBJ1-2; d_gene: NA; abundance: NA
CDR3nt: TGTGCCAGCAGTGATAGGGGGGGAATTTCCTACGAGCAGTACTTC; CDR3aa: CASSDRGGISYEQYF; v_gene: TRBV25-1; j_gene: TRBJ2-7; d_gene: NA; abundance: NA
CDR3nt: TGTGCCAGCAGCTACGACAGGGCTAGCGGGAGCTGGACTACAGATACGCAGTATTTT; CDR3aa: CASSYDRASGSWTTDTQYF; v_gene: TRBV7-2; j_gene: TRBJ2-3; d_gene: TRBD2; abundance: once
CDR3nt: TGTGCCAGCAGTCCCCCGGGACGGTCCTACGAGCAGTACTTC; CDR3aa: CASSPPGRSYEQYF; v_gene: TRBV11-3; j_gene: TRBJ2-7; d_gene: NA; abundance: NA
CDR3nt: TGTGCCAGCAGCTCCTACCTTCGGGACACTGAAGCTTTCTTT; CDR3aa: CASSSYLRDTEAFF; v_gene: TRBV7-9; j_gene: TRBJ1-1; d_gene: NA; abundance: NA
CDR3nt: TGTGCCAGCAGCAACCAAGGAACTTACGAGCAGTACTTC; CDR3aa: CASSNQGTYEQYF; v_gene: TRBV11-2; j_gene: TRBJ2-7; d_gene: NA; abundance: NA
CDR3nt: TGTGCCAGCAGTTTATATGGCTGGACAGGAGAGGAAAAACTGTTTTTT; CDR3aa: CASSLYGWTGEEKLFF; v_gene: TRBV28; j_gene: TRBJ1-4; d_gene: TRBD1; abundance: NA
CDR3nt: TGTGCCAGCAGCAAAGATCCACAGGCCTACGAGCAGTACTTC; CDR3aa: CASSKDPQAYEQYF; v_gene: TRBV5-4; j_gene: TRBJ2-7; d_gene: NA; abundance: NA
CDR3nt: TGTGCCAGCAGAAGCGGGGGTGGGACCGAGCAGTACTTC; CDR3aa: CASRSGGGTEQYF; v_gene: TRBV28; j_gene: TRBJ2-7; d_gene: TRBD2; abundance: NA
CDR3nt: TGTGCCAGCAGTTTCGGACAGCGAATAAGCACAGATACGCAGTATTTT; CDR3aa: CASSFGQRISTDTQYF; v_gene: TRBV27; j_gene: TRBJ2-3; d_gene: NA; abundance: NA
CDR3nt: TGCGCCAGCAGCTTGGCCGGCTCACACCCTAATGAAAAACTGTTTTTT; CDR3aa: CASSLAGSHPNEKLFF; v_gene: TRBV5-1; j_gene: TRBJ1-4; d_gene: NA; abundance: NA
CDR3nt: TGTGCCAGCAGTCCAGCTTATAATCAGCCCCAGCATTTT; CDR3aa: CASSPAYNQPQHF; v_gene: TRBV6-1; j_gene: TRBJ1-5; d_gene: NA; abundance: NA